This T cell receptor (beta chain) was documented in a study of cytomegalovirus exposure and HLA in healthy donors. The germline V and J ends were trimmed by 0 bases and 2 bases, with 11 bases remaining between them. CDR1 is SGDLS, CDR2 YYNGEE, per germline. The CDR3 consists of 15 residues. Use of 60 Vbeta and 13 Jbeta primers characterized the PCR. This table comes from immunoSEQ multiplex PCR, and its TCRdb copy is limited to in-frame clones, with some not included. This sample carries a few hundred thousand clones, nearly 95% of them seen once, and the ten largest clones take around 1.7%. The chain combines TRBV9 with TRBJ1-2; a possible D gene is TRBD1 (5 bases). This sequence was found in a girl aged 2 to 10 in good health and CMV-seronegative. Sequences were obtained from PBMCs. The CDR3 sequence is CASSVGAGKNYGYTF. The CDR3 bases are TGTGCCAGCAGCGTAGGGGCAGGGAAAAACTATGGCTACACCTTC. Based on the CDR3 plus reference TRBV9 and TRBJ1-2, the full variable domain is DSGVTQTPKHLITATGQRVTLRCSPRSGDLSVYWYQQSLDQGLQFLIQYYNGEERAKGNILERFSAQQFPDLHSELNLSSLELGDSALYFCASSVGAGKNYGYTFGSGTRLTVV.